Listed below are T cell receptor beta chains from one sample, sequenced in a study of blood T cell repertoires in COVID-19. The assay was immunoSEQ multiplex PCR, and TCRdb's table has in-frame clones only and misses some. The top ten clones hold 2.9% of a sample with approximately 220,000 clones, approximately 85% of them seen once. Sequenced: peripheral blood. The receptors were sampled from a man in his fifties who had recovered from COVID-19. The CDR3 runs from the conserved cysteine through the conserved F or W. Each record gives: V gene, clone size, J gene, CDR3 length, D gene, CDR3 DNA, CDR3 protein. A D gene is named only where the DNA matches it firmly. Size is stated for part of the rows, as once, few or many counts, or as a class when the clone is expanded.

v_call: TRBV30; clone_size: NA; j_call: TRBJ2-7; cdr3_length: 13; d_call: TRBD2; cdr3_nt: TGTGCCTGGAGTTCTAGCGGGAAGGGCTGGCAGTACTTC; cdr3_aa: CAWSSSGKGWQYF
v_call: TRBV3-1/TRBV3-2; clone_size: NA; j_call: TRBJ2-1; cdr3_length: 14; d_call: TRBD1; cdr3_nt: TGTGCCAGCACCCACAGGGGCCAATACAATGAGCAGTTCTTC; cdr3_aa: CASTHRGQYNEQFF
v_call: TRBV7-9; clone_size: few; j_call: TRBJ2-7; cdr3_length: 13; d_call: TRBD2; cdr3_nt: TGTGCCAGCAGCTTCCGGACTAGCGGGAGCACGTACTTC; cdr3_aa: CASSFRTSGSTYF
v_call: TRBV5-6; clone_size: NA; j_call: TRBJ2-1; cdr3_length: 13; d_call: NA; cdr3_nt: TGTGCCAGCAGCCCAAGCCGGGGTCTTGAGCAGTTCTTC; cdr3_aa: CASSPSRGLEQFF
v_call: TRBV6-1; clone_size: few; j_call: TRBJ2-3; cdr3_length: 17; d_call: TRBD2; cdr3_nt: TGTGCCAGCAGTGGACCGGGGGTAGCGGGATTCACAGATACGCAGTATTTT; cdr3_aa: CASSGPGVAGFTDTQYF
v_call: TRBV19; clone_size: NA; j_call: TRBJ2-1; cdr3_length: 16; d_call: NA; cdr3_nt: TGTGCCAGTAGCCTCGGTTGGAGGACCTCCTACAATGAGCAGTTCTTC; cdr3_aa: CASSLGWRTSYNEQFF
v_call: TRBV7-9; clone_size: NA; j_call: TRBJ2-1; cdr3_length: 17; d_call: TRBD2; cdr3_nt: TGTGCCAGCAGCTTTTCATCCCACAGCGGGAGTTCGTATGAGCAGTTCTTC; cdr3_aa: CASSFSSHSGSSYEQFF
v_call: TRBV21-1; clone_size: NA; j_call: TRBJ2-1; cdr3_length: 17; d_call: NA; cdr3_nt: TGTGCCAGCAGCAAAGTTTCGGGGACTAGCTCCTACAATGAGCAGTTCTTC; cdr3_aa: CASSKVSGTSSYNEQFF
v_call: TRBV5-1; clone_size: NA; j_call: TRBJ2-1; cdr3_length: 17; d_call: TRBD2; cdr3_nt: TGCGCCAGCAGCTTGTTACTAGCGGGTGGTGGGTACAATGAGCAGTTCTTC; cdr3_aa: CASSLLLAGGGYNEQFF
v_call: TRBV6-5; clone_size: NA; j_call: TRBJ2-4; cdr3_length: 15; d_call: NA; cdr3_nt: TGTGCCAGCAGTTACTCGGCGGAAACCAAAAACATTCAGTACTTC; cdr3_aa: CASSYSAETKNIQYF
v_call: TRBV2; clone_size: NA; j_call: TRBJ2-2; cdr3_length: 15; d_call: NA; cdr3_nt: TGTGCCAGCCTTCCTGGGGGGGGCAACACCGGGGAGCTGTTTTTT; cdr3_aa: CASLPGGGNTGELFF
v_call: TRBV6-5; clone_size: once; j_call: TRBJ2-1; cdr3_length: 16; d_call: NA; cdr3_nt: TGTGCCAGCAGTTACACTGGCGGTTCTACCTACAATGAGCAGTTCTTC; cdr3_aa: CASSYTGGSTYNEQFF
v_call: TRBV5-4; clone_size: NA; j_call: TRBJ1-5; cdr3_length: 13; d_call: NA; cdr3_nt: TGTGCCAGCAGTCAAAGGGGCGAGAACGCCCAGCATTTT; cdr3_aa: CASSQRGENAQHF
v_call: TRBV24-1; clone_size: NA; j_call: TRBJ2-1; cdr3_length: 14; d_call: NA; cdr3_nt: TGTGCCACCAGTGGGCCCCCCTCCTACAATGAGCAGTTCTTC; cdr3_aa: CATSGPPSYNEQFF
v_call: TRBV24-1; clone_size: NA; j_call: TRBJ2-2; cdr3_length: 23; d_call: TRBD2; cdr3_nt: TGTGCCACCAGTGATCACTATGACAGGGTTGAAGTAGCGGGAGCCTTAGGCACCGGGGAGCTGTTTTTT; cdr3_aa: CATSDHYDRVEVAGALGTGELFF
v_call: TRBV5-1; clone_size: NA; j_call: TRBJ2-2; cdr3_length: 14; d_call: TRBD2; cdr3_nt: TGCGCCCGCGGGGGGGGGCGTGACACCGGGGAGCTGTTTTTT; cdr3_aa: CARGGGRDTGELFF
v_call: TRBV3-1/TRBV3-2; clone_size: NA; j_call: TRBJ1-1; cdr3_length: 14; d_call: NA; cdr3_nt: TGTGCCAGCAGCCAATGGTCCGGAGACACTGAAGCTTTCTTT; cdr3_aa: CASSQWSGDTEAFF
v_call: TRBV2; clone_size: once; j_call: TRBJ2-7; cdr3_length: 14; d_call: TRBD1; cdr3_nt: TGTGCCAGCAGGGCGGACAGGTCCCTCTACGAGCAGTACTTC; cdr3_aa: CASRADRSLYEQYF
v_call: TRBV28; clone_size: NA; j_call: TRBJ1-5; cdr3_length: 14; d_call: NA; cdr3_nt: TGTGCCAGCAGTCACCGGGAGAGGCATCAGCCCCAGCATTTT; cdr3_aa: CASSHRERHQPQHF
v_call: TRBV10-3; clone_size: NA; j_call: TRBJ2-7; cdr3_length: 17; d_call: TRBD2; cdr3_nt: TGTGCCATCAGTGACTGGGGACTAGCGAAAAACTCCTACGAGCAGTACTTC; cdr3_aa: CAISDWGLAKNSYEQYF
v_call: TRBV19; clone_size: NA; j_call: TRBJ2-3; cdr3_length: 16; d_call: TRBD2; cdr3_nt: TGTGCCAGTAGGGACGGGACTAGCGGAGACGGGGATACGCAGTATTTT; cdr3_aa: CASRDGTSGDGDTQYF
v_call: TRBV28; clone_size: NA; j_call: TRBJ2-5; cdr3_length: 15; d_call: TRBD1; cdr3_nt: TGTGCCAGCAGTTTAGGGGACAGGGGGCGGGAGACCCAGTACTTC; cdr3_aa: CASSLGDRGRETQYF
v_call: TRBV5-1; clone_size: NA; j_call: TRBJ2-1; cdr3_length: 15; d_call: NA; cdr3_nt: TGCGCCAGCAGCTTGGTGGTTAGCGGCAACAATGAGCAGTTCTTC; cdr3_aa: CASSLVVSGNNEQFF
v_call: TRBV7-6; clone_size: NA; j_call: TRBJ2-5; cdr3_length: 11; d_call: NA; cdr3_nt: TGTGCCAGCAGCTTGGCCGAGACCCAGTACTTC; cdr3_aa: CASSLAETQYF
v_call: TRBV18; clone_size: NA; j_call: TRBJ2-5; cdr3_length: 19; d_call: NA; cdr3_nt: TGTGCCAGCTCACCAGACCTATTAGGGGGTTTTGCCCTAAAAGAGACCCAGTACTTC; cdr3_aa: CASSPDLLGGFALKETQYF
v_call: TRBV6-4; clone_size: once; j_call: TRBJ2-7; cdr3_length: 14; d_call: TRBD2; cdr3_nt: TGTGCCAGCAGTACAGGACTAGCGGGAGGGACGCAGTACTTC; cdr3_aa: CASSTGLAGGTQYF
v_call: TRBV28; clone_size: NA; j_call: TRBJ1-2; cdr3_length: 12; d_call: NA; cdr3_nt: TGTGCCAGCAGCCTTGTTCACTATGGCTACACCTTC; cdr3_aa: CASSLVHYGYTF
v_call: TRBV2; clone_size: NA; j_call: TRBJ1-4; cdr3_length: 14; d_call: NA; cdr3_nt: TGTGCCAGCAGGAACAGGTCAACTAATGAAAAACTGTTTTTT; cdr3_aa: CASRNRSTNEKLFF
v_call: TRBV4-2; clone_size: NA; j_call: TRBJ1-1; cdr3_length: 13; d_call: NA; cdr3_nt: TGTGCCAGCAGCCAAGCCTCGAACAGTGAAGCTTTCTTT; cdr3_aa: CASSQASNSEAFF
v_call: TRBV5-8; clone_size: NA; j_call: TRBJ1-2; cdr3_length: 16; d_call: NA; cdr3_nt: TGTGCCAGCAGCGCGCTCCAAAAGGGGGGGAAGGATGGCTACACCTTC; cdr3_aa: CASSALQKGGKDGYTF
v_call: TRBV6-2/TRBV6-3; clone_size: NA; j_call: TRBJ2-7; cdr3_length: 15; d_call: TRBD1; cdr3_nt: TGTGCCAGCAGTACCTCCGGGACAGGCCACCGCGAGCAGTACTTC; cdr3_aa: CASSTSGTGHREQYF
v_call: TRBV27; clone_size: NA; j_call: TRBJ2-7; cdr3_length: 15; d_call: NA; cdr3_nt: TGTGCCAGCAGTCCCGAAAGCGGATCCTCCTACGAGCAGTACTTC; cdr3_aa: CASSPESGSSYEQYF
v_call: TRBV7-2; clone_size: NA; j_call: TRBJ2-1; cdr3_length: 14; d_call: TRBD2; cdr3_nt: TGTGCCAGCAGCTTCGGGACTAACCTCGGTGAGCAGTTCTTC; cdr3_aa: CASSFGTNLGEQFF
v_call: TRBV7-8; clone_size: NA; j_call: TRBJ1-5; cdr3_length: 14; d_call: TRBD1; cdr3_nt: TGTGCCAGCAGCCGGAGACAGGGAAATCAGCCCCAGCATTTT; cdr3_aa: CASSRRQGNQPQHF
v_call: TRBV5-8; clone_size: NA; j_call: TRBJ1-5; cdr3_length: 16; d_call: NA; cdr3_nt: TGTGCCAGCAGCTTTAACCTGGGCAGTGGAAATCAGCCCCAGCATTTT; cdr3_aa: CASSFNLGSGNQPQHF
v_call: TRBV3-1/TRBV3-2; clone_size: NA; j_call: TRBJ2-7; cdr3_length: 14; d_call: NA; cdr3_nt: TGTGCCAGCAGCCAAAATGTTCCGACGGGCGAGCAGTACTTC; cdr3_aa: CASSQNVPTGEQYF
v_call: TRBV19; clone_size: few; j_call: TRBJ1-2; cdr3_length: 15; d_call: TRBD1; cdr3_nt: TGTGCCAGTAGTAACCAGAGGGGACAGAACTATGGCTACACCTTC; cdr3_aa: CASSNQRGQNYGYTF
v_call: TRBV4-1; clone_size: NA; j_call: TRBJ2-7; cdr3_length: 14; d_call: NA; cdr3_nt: TGCGCCAGCAGCCATAAGGCTTTCGGGAACGAGCAGTACTTC; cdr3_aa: CASSHKAFGNEQYF
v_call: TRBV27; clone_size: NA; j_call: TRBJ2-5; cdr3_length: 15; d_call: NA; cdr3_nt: TGTGCCAGCAGTCCCCCGGACAGCTCGGGGGAGACCCAGTACTTC; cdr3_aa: CASSPPDSSGETQYF
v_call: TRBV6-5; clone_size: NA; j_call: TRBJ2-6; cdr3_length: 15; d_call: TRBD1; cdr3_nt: TGTGCCACCGGGACAGGCCTGTTCGGGGCCAACGTCCTGACTTTC; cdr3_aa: CATGTGLFGANVLTF
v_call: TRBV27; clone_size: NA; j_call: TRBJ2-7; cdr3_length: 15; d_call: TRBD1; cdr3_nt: TGTGCCAGCAGTTTCCGGGACAGGGGGATTTACGAGCAGTACTTC; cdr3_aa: CASSFRDRGIYEQYF
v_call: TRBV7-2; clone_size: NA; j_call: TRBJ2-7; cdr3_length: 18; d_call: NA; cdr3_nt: TGTGCCAGCAGCTTAGTCCCCCGTGGGAGCGGGCGGGAATACGAGCAGTACTTC; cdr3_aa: CASSLVPRGSGREYEQYF
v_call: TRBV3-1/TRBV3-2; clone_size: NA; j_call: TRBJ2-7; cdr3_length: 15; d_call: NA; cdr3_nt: TGTGCCAGCAGCTTCCGGGACTCCTACTCCTACGAGCAGTACTTC; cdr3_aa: CASSFRDSYSYEQYF
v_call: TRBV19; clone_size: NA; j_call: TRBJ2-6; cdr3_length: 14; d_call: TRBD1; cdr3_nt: TGTGCCAGTATCGACAGGGCTGGGGCCAACGTCCTGACTTTC; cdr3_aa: CASIDRAGANVLTF